The 21 T cell receptor beta chains reported below all come from one sample, sequenced in a study of T-cell memory formation after mild COVID-19. MiXCR, applied by TCRdb to the 5' RACE reads, yields one record per CDR3 protein. The data contain about 210,000 distinct CDR3 sequences, about 10% of them singletons. The sample was PBMCs or a T cell subset sorted from them (not recorded which). These receptors all come from a man younger than 30 who had mild COVID-19 (a few samples of this study predate the infection). Cell type and time point are not known.

The chain links TRBV5-6 to TRBJ1-2, with D possibly being TRBD1 (5 bases). The CDR3 covers 14 residues. Germline loops: CDR1 SGHDT, CDR2 YYEEEE. With 6 bases removed from V and 2 bases from J, the gap between germline ends came to 14 bases. The CDR3 is CASTNAGGNYGYTF. The DNA of the CDR3 is TGTGCCAGCACTAACGCCGGGGGAAACTATGGCTACACCTTC.

This clonotype was recorded many times. This rearrangement joins TRBV6-2 or TRBV6-3 to TRBJ2-7; D remains ambiguous. Per the germline V gene, CDR1 is MNHEY and CDR2 is SVGEGT. The germline V and J ends were trimmed by 2 bases and 3 bases, with 14 bases remaining between them. CDR3 length: 15 residues. The CDR3 is CASSYSPAAFYEQYF. The CDR3 nucleotides are TGTGCCAGCAGTTACAGTCCGGCGGCCTTCTACGAGCAGTACTTC.

The chain combines TRBV7-2 with TRBJ2-7; 7 bases are shared with TRBD2. Germline V gene lookup returns CDR1 SGHTA and CDR2 FQGNSA. CDR3 length: 14 amino acids. Trimming removed 5 bases from V and 0 bases from J; junction bases left unmatched: 4. Here the CDR3 DNA reads TGTGCCAGCAGCGCCAGCGGGAACTCCTACGAGCAGTACTTC. Its translation: CASSASGNSYEQYF.

This rearrangement joins TRBV7-9 to TRBJ1-4, with D maybe TRBD1 (5 bases). This CDR3 region has 14 residues. Trimming removed 5 bases at V and 7 bases at J, with 14 bases between. Germline assignment: CDR1 SEHNR and CDR2 FQNEAQ (reference sequence). CDR3 in DNA: TGTGCCAGCAGCCACGGGAGGGGTGGTGAAAAACTGTTTTTT. This codes for CASSHGRGGEKLFF.

V is TRBV7-3 and J is TRBJ1-1, with 9 nucleotides matching TRBD1. The V gene's germline CDR1 is SGHTA and CDR2 FQGTGA. Trimming cost V 4 bases and J 5 bases; bases outside gene matches: 8. The CDR3 runs 15 residues. The DNA for the CDR3 is TGTGCCAGCAGCTCCCTGGACAGGGGAAGGACTGAAGCTTTCTTT. Amino acid sequence: CASSSLDRGRTEAFF.

The table lists this clonotype with a few counts. This chain uses TRBV6-5 with TRBJ1-6, with D perhaps TRBD1 (6 bases). Germline V gene data show CDR1 as MNHEY and CDR2 as SVGAGI. The CDR3 loop spans 14 amino acids. Trimming took off 7 bases at V and 10 bases at J, with 17 bases between the two ends. For the CDR3, the DNA is TGTGCCAGCACCCTTACGGTGGGGGCATCACCCCTCCACTTT. Its protein is CASTLTVGASPLHF.

Only a few counts were recorded for this clonotype. The J gene is TRBJ1-3, the V gene TRBV20-1; the D is unclear. Looked up from germline, CDR1 is DFQATT and CDR2 is SNEGSKA (reference sequence). CDR3 size: 13 residues. Trimming took off 1 base at V and 3 bases at J, with 7 bases between the two ends. CDR3 loop: CSARAGSGNTIYF. Written as DNA, the CDR3 is TGCAGTGCTAGAGCCGGGAGTGGAAACACCATATATTTT.

The V call is TRBV7-9, the J call TRBJ1-2; D gene unclear. The V gene lost 9 bases and the J gene lost 5 bases, with 22 bases spanning the gap. Germline lookup yields CDR1 SEHNR and CDR2 FQNEAQ (reference sequence). CDR3 length: 15 amino acids. The CDR3 nucleotides read TGTGCCAGTTACTCCCTTAGTAGAGGGTGGTATGGCTACACCTTC. Protein product: CASYSLSRGWYGYTF.

This chain connects TRBV2 to TRBJ1-5; D ambiguous. Germline lookup yields CDR1 SNHLY and CDR2 FYNNEI. This CDR3 spans 14 amino acids. Trimming shortened V by 6 bases and J by 5 bases, and 14 bases separated the two germline ends. This chain's CDR3 is CASSDGGQHQPQHF. As DNA, the CDR3 is TGTGCCAGCAGCGACGGTGGGCAGCATCAGCCCCAGCATTTT.

The chain combines TRBV3-1 with TRBJ2-1, with D unresolved. The CDR3 consists of 13 residues. Germline lookup yields CDR1 LGHDT and CDR2 YNNKEL (reference sequence). The V end was cut by 7 bases, the J end by 7 bases, with 14 bases between. CDR3: CASKHSGSNEQFF. The CDR3, as DNA: TGTGCCAGCAAACACTCAGGCTCGAATGAGCAGTTCTTC.

The chain employs TRBV19 and TRBJ2-3, with 7 bases fitting TRBD1. After removal of 5 bases from V and 1 base from J, the junction contained 6 bases not matched to a gene. In germline, CDR1 is LNHDA, CDR2 SQIVND (reference sequence). CDR3 length equals 15 residues. This CDR3 is CASSGAGGGTDTQYF. The CDR3, as DNA: TGTGCCAGTAGTGGCGCAGGGGGAGGCACAGATACGCAGTATTTT.

There are a few counts of this clonotype. The chain couples TRBV7-2 to TRBJ2-3; 14 bases agree with TRBD2. CDR1 is SGHTA and CDR2 is FQGNSA in the germline V gene. The CDR3 spans 16 residues. The V and J ends lost 5 bases and 5 bases, in that order; junction bases with no gene match: 6. DNA for the CDR3: TGTGCCAGCAGCCTGGTTGGGACTAGCGGGGGAGATACGCAGTATTTT. This sequence encodes CASSLVGTSGGDTQYF.

The chain couples TRBV5-1 to TRBJ2-3; maybe TRBD2 (5 bases). Germline CDR1 reads SGHRS; CDR2 reads YFSETQ. The CDR3 is 15 amino acids. The germline V and J ends were trimmed by 1 base and 2 bases, with 11 bases remaining between them. CDR3 bases: TGCGCCAGCAGCTTGATTGCGGGCACCACAGATACGCAGTATTTT. As protein: CASSLIAGTTDTQYF.

The chain uses TRBV5-1 and TRBJ2-1; D unresolved. V lost 3 bases to trimming and J lost 2 bases, with 9 bases between them. Germline values: CDR1 SGHRS, CDR2 YFSETQ. This CDR3 has 14 amino acids. CDR3 sequence (DNA): TGCGCCAGCAGCTCCAGTGGCCCCTACAATGAGCAGTTCTTC. This sequence encodes CASSSSGPYNEQFF.

The rearrangement joins TRBV7-9 to TRBJ1-1, with D perhaps matching TRBD1 (5 bases). Trimming left V 5 bases short and J 6 bases short, with 16 bases between. This CDR3 spans 14 amino acids. Germline assignment: CDR1 SEHNR and CDR2 FQNEAQ (reference sequence). The CDR3 loop is CASSPSGGSAEAFF. CDR3 bases: TGTGCCAGCAGCCCCTCCGGGGGATCGGCTGAAGCTTTCTTT. The full variable domain, its missing parts supplied by reference TRBV7-9 and TRBJ1-1, is DTGVSQNPRHKITKRGQNVTFRCDPISEHNRLYWYRQTLGQGPEFLTYFQNEAQLEKSRLLSDRFSAERPKGSFSTLEIQRTEQGDSAMYLCASSPSGGSAEAFFGQGTRLTVV.

This clonotype was counted only a few times. The CDR3 is CSARDRGGNTGELFF. In DNA form, the CDR3 reads TGCAGTGCTAGAGATCGAGGGGGAAACACCGGGGAGCTGTTTTTT. The chain links TRBV20-1 to TRBJ2-2; tentative D call: TRBD1 (6 bases). The CDR3 runs 15 residues. V was clipped by 0 bases and J by 2 bases, with 10 bases between them. The germline V gene has CDR1 DFQATT and CDR2 SNEGSKA (reference sequence).

The J gene is TRBJ2-1, the V gene TRBV12-3 or TRBV12-4, with D unclear. V was pared by 1 base and J by 0 bases, with 10 bases between. The CDR3 runs 16 residues. The CDR3 DNA is TGTGCCAGCAGTTTAGGTGTCCTGAGCTCCTACAATGAGCAGTTCTTC. Residues: CASSLGVLSSYNEQFF.

V gene TRBV5-1 combines with J gene TRBJ1-1; D uncertain. CDR1 and CDR2 from the germline V gene are SGHRS and YFSETQ. Trimming cost V 4 bases and J 10 bases, with 23 bases left between them. The CDR3 has 15 residues. The CDR3 region has the DNA TGCGCCAGCAGCCTAGAGCCCGGACCGCCAAGAATAGCTTTCTTT. Protein sequence: CASSLEPGPPRIAFF. The whole variable domain, remainder taken from reference TRBV5-1 and TRBJ1-1, is KAGVTQTPRYLIKTRGQQVTLSCSPISGHRSVSWYQQTPGQGLQFLFEYFSETQRNKGNFPGRFSGRQFSNSRSEMNVSTLELGDSALYLCASSLEPGPPRIAFFGQGTRLTVV.

The chain joins TRBV7-2 to TRBJ2-3; 9 bases fit TRBD1. Germline V CDR1 and CDR2: SGHTA, FQGNSA. This CDR3 comprises 14 residues. J was trimmed by 9 bases and V by 2 bases; bases with no gene match: 6. The CDR3 protein is CASSLNRGRVTQYF. The CDR3 DNA follows: TGTGCCAGCAGCTTAAACAGGGGGCGCGTCACGCAGTATTTT.

A few counts support this clonotype. The chain is built from TRBV20-1 and TRBJ1-6, with a weak D call TRBD1 (5 bases). Trimming took 6 bases from V and 10 from J, leaving 22 bases between them. The CDR3 is made up of 15 amino acids. Germline V CDR1 and CDR2: DFQATT, SNEGSKA (reference sequence). Here the CDR3 DNA reads TGCAGTGCCCGGGCATCAGGGTTAACGAACTCACCCCTCCACTTT. Protein: CSARASGLTNSPLHF.

The V call is TRBV21-1, the J call TRBJ1-2; no DNA check was done on the table's D call, TRBD1. TRBV21-1 is a listed pseudogene. The CDR3 is made up of 15 amino acids. CDR3 sequence (DNA): TGTGCCAGCAGCAATTCGGACAGGCATCACTATGGCTACACCTTC. This encodes CASSNSDRHHYGYTF.